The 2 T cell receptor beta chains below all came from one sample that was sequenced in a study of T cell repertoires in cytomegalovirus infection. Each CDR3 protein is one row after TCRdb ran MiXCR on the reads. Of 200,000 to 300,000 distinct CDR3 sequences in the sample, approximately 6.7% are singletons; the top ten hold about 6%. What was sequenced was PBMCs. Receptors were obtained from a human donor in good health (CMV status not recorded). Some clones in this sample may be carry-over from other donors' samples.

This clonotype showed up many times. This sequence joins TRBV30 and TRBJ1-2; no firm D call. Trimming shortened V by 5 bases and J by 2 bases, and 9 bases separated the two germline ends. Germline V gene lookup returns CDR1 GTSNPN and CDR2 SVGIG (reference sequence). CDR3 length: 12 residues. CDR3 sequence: CAWDAVNYGYTF. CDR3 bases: TGTGCCTGGGATGCGGTGAACTATGGCTACACCTTC.

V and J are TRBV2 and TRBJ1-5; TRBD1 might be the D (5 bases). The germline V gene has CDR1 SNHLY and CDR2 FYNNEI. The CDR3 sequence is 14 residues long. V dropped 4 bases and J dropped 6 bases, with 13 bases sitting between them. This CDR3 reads CASSGNGGSQPQHF. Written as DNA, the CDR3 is TGTGCCAGCAGTGGTAACGGGGGGTCTCAGCCCCAGCATTTT.